Reported below is one TCR beta chain. Its specificity is not known. This record comes from a study of PD-L1 blockade in urothelial cancer. Assay used: immunoSEQ multiplex PCR; TCRdb lists only in-frame clones, some missing. The sample shows 95,000 or so clones, more than 75% of them seen only once. Germline trimming cut 4 bases from V and 7 bases from J; bases unmatched to any gene: 12. This CDR3 spans 15 amino acids. CDR1 and CDR2 from the germline V gene are GTSNPN and SVGIG (reference sequence). Time point indicated: pretreatment peripheral blood. There were between 1 and 8 samples from each patient, taken pretreatment and on-treatment. Study-level points and caveats: Pretreatment TCR clonality in blood, when below the median, was predictive of better survival.

The chain recombines TRBV30 with TRBJ2-1; 8 bases match TRBD1. The TCR comes from a man aged 55-75 years with urothelial cancer. The sample in question was PBMCs, obtained around atezolizumab (anti-PD-L1) treatment. In DNA form, the CDR3 reads TGTGCCTGGACAGGGGGCAGTGGGAGGACGAATGAGCAGTTCTTC. It codes for CAWTGGSGRTNEQFF. The complete variable domain, with remaining parts taken from reference TRBV30 and TRBJ2-1, reads SQTIHQWPATLVQPVGSPLSLECTVEGTSNPNLYWYRQAAGRGLQLLFYSVGIGQISSEVPQNLSASRPQDRQFILSSKKLLLSDSGFYLCAWTGGSGRTNEQFFGPGTRLTVL.